Here is one TCR beta chain with its context. This record comes from a study of blood T cell repertoires in COVID-19. Assay used: immunoSEQ multiplex PCR; TCRdb lists only in-frame clones, some missing. The repertoire consists of about 180,000 clones, with approximately 88% occurring once and the leading ten covering 4% to 5%. This CDR3 region has 17 residues. CDR1 is SGHRS, CDR2 YFSETQ, per germline. V shed 1 base, J shed 5 bases, and the junction held 7 bases outside the gene matches. The source is a woman in her 30s with acute or convalescent COVID-19. The V call is TRBV5-1, the J call TRBJ2-7; TRBD2 matches at 15 bases. The sequenced sample consisted of peripheral blood. The CDR3 sequence is CASSLMGLAGGNHEQYF. As DNA, the CDR3 is TGCGCCAGCAGCTTGATGGGACTAGCGGGAGGTAACCACGAGCAGTACTTC.